This TCR beta chain was sequenced for a study of beta chain features in type 1 diabetes. The sequenced template was cDNA made from the entire isolated RNA. Libraries were prepared by immunoSEQ multiplex PCR; TCRdb keeps only in-frame clonotypes and omits some of them. This repertoire shows hundreds of thousands of clones, about 10% found once; its top ten account for just under 0.035%. In germline, CDR1 is SGDLS, CDR2 YYNGEE. The ends lost 0 bases at V and 7 bases at J; junction bases unmatched: 12. The CDR3 length is 17 residues. Study-wide results and limits: Still unanswered here is whether HLA type influences TCRB rearrangement. cDNA sequencing could over-represent cells with high TCR expression.

This clone was observed a handful of times. What it recognizes is unknown. What was sequenced was naive CD4+ T cells from blood. V usage is TRBV9 and J usage is TRBJ2-1, with 8 bases that match TRBD1. The TCR was taken from a young woman in good health. Here the CDR3 reads CASSVGLAGGMGNEQFF. The DNA of the CDR3 is TGTGCCAGCAGCGTAGGACTCGCAGGGGGCATGGGTAATGAGCAGTTCTTC.